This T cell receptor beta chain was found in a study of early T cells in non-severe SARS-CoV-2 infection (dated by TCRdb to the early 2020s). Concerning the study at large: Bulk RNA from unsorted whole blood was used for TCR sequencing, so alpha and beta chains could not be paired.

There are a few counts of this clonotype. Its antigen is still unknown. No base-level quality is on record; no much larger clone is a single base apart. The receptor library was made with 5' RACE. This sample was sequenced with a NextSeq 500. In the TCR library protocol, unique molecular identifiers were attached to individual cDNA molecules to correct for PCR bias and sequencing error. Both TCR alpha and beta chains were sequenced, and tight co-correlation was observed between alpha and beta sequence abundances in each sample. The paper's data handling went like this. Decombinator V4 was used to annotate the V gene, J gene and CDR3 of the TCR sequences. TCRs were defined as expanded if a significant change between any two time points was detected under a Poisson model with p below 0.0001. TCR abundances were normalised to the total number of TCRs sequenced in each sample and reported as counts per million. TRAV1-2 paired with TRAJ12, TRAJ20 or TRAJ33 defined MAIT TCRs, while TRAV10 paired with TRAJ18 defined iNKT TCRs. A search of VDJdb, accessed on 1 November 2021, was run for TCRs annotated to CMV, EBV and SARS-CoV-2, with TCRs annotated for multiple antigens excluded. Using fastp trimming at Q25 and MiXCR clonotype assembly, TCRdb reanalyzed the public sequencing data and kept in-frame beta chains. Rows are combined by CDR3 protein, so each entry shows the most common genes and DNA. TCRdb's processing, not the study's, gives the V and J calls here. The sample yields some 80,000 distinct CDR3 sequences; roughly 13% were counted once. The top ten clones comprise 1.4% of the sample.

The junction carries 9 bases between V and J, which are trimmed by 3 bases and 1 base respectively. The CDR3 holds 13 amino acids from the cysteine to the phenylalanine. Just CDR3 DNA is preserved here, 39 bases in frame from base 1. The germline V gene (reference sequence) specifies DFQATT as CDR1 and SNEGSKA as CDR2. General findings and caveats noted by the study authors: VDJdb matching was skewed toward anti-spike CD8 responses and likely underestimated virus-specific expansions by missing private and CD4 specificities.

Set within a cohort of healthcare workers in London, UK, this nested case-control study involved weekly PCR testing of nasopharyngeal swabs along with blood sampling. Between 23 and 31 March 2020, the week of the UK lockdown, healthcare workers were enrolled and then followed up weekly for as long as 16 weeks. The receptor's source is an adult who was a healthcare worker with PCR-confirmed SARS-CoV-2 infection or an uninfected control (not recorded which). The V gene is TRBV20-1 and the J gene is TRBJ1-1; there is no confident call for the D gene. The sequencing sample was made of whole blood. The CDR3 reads CSASHGANTEAFF. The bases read TGCAGTGCTAGTCACGGTGCGAACACTGAAGCTTTCTTT.